This record looks at one TCR beta chain sequence and its context. Its target is unknown. This record comes from a study of T-cell memory formation after mild COVID-19. Findings and caveats of the study: The appearance of some responding clones in pre-infection memory suggested that cross-reactive memory joined.

Trimming removed 0 bases at V and 0 bases at J, with 9 bases between. The CDR3 spans 16 residues. TCRdb fed the 5' RACE reads into MiXCR, producing one record per CDR3 protein. The sample has around 220,000 distinct CDR3 sequences, roughly 17% seen once; the top ten hold 3% to 4.5%. This rearrangement joins TRBV12-3 or TRBV12-4 to TRBJ1-5; D gene unclear. Source material: PBMCs or a T cell subset sorted from them (not recorded which). The TCR originated in a man between 18 and 35 years old who had mild COVID-19 (a few samples of this study predate the infection). Cell type and time point are not known. The CDR3 DNA reads TGTGCCAGCAGTTTAGCGGAGCACCTTAGCAATCAGCCCCAGCATTTT. Amino acid sequence: CASSLAEHLSNQPQHF.